These 9 T cell receptor beta chains came from one sample sequenced in a study of blood T cell repertoires in COVID-19. Some clones are missing from TCRdb's copy, which holds only in-frame ones; the method was immunoSEQ multiplex PCR. This table has 110,000 to 150,000 clones, 75% to 90% appearing once. The sequenced sample was PBMCs or T cells enriched from blood (not recorded which). These receptor sequences come from a man in his 60s who had recovered from COVID-19.

V and J are TRBV19 and TRBJ1-6; D might be TRBD1 (5 bases). With 9 bases removed from V and 10 bases from J, the gap between germline ends came to 16 bases. The CDR3 extends over 13 amino acids. Germline V gene lookup returns CDR1 LNHDA and CDR2 SQIVND (reference sequence). The CDR3, as DNA: TGTGCCAGCAGCCGGGGGGGGGTCTCACCCCTCCACTTT. It translates to CASSRGGVSPLHF.

The chain joins TRBV9 to TRBJ1-3; the D gene is possibly TRBD1 (6 bases). The CDR3 is made up of 16 amino acids. Deletions cut 3 bases from V and 1 base from J, with 14 bases between. Germline V lookup: CDR1 SGDLS, CDR2 YYNGEE. CDR3 coding DNA: TGTGCCAGCAGCGAAACCATACAGGGATCTGGAAACACCATATATTTT. Translating gives CASSETIQGSGNTIYF. Full variable domain (missing parts from reference TRBV9 and TRBJ1-3): DSGVTQTPKHLITATGQRVTLRCSPRSGDLSVYWYQQSLDQGLQFLIQYYNGEERAKGNILERFSAQQFPDLHSELNLSSLELGDSALYFCASSETIQGSGNTIYFGEGSWLTVV.

The V and J genes are TRBV9 and TRBJ1-4; TRBD1 agrees at 11 bases. Looked up from germline, CDR1 is SGDLS and CDR2 is YYNGEE. The CDR3 runs 14 residues. V was pared by 5 bases and J by 7 bases, with 4 bases of the junction left unmatched. CDR3 protein: CASRSGTGGEKLFF. CDR3 DNA sequence: TGTGCCAGCAGGTCCGGGACAGGGGGTGAAAAACTGTTTTTT.

This chain links TRBV3-1 (or the pseudogene TRBV3-2) with TRBJ2-7; D gene ambiguous. This CDR3 is 13 amino acids long. Germline CDR1 and CDR2: LGHDT and YNNKEL (reference sequence). Trimming pared 2 bases from V and 4 bases from J, leaving 9 bases between. The CDR3 reads CASSQLRPYEQYF. CDR3 DNA: TGTGCCAGCAGCCAACTCAGGCCATACGAGCAGTACTTC.

The chain combines TRBV6-5 with TRBJ1-4; TRBD1 matches at 7 bases. CDR1 and CDR2 (germline): MNHEY, SVGAGI. V trimming: 7 bases; J trimming: 4 bases; junction bases outside the gene matches: 9. The CDR3 consists of 15 residues. Written as DNA, the CDR3 is TGTGCCAGCACCCTAGGACAGGCCAATAATGAAAAACTGTTTTTT. This sequence encodes CASTLGQANNEKLFF.

The gene calls are TRBV10-3 and TRBJ2-2; 7 nucleotides line up with TRBD2. Germline V gene lookup returns CDR1 ENHRY and CDR2 SYGVKD. V lost 3 bases and J lost 3; bases outside the gene matches: 7. This CDR3 is built from 16 residues. CDR3 sequence reads: CAISDPGTTYTGELFF. CDR3 DNA: TGTGCCATCAGTGATCCCGGGACTACCTACACCGGGGAGCTGTTTTTT.

The chain is built from TRBV30 and TRBJ2-2, with TRBD1 identical over 8 bases. The CDR3 is 13 amino acids. Germline V gene data show CDR1 as GTSNPN and CDR2 as SVGIG (reference sequence). Germline trimming cut 7 bases from V and 4 bases from J; bases unmatched to any gene: 5. CDR3 sequence reads: CASDRVGTGELFF. The CDR3 coding sequence is TGTGCCTCGGACAGGGTCGGCACCGGGGAGCTGTTTTTT. Combining the CDR3 with reference TRBV30 and TRBJ2-2 gives the whole variable domain SQTIHQWPATLVQPVGSPLSLECTVEGTSNPNLYWYRQAAGRGLQLLFYSVGIGQISSEVPQNLSASRPQDRQFILSSKKLLLSDSGFYLCASDRVGTGELFFGEGSRLTVL.

This clone turned up a few times. At the DNA level, this CDR3 is encoded by other sequences in the same sample as well. The chain carries TRBV27 and TRBJ1-2; TRBD1 agrees at 8 bases. After removal of 6 bases from V and 0 bases from J, the junction contained 3 bases not matched to a gene. Germline V gene lookup returns CDR1 MNHEY and CDR2 SMNVEV (reference sequence). The CDR3 sequence is 14 residues long. The CDR3 DNA sequence: TGTGCCAGCAGCCTACAGGGGGCTAACTATGGCTACACCTTC. This translates into CASSLQGANYGYTF.

V and J are TRBV11-2 and TRBJ2-7; D is perhaps TRBD2 (5 bases). CDR1 and CDR2 from the germline V gene are SGHAT and FQNNGV. The V end was cut by 1 base, the J end by 7 bases, with 5 bases between. The CDR3 sequence is 11 residues long. The CDR3 sequence is CASSLGREQYF. Here the CDR3 DNA reads TGTGCCAGCAGCTTAGGGAGGGAGCAGTACTTC.